This T cell receptor beta chain was documented in a study of T cell responses to AZD1222 COVID-19 vaccine. V was clipped by 0 bases and J by 0 bases, with 21 bases between them. The CDR3 is 19 residues long. Per germline, CDR1 LGHNA and CDR2 YSLEER. With respect to this clone: Its antigen is undetermined.

Notes on the study in general: The study sampled repertoires only after the peak T cell response. Vaccination with two AZD1222 doses was followed by a rise in Spike-specific TCR breadth and depth. Only 5 or 6 people who got AZD1222 tested seropositive at baseline.

Method: immunoSEQ multiplex PCR; TCRdb's copy keeps in-frame clones and lacks some. The sample shows around 120,000 clones, 92% of them seen only once. This TCR derives from an adult in good health. Sequenced material: peripheral blood, taken on day 0 of AZD1222 vaccination. The rearrangement links TRBV4-3 to TRBJ2-7; perhaps D is TRBD1 or TRBD2 (6 bases each). The CDR3 loop is CASSQDQGKKGLSSYEQYF. CDR3 nucleotide sequence: TGCGCCAGCAGCCAAGATCAGGGGAAAAAGGGACTGAGCTCCTACGAGCAGTACTTC.